Following are 6 T cell receptor beta chains from one sample sequenced in a study of Graves' ophthalmopathy and Graves' hyperthyroidism. TCR beta CDR3 amplification used RNA transcripts. RT-PCR in the first round used HTBI primers; a second-round multiplex PCR followed. TCRdb analysed the multiplex PCR reads with MiXCR anew, one entry per CDR3 protein. The sample holds some 350,000 distinct CDR3 sequences; approximately 18% are singletons and the top ten take roughly 2.3%. Sequences were obtained from peripheral blood. These TCRs come from an adult woman with stable Graves' hyperthyroidism.

Comments on this clonotype: An end of the junction differs from the germline gene, which may be a read error. The chain has TRBV5-6 and TRBJ2-7; weak D call: TRBD2 (5 bases). Germline values: CDR1 SGHDT, CDR2 YYEEEE. This CDR3 is built from 14 residues. CDR3 loop: CVSSLGRESYEQYF. The DNA of the CDR3 is TGTGTCAGCAGCTTGGGTCGGGAAAGCTACGAGCAGTACTTC.

This clonotype appeared many times. V is TRBV10-3 and J is TRBJ2-7, with 11 bases that match TRBD2. With 3 bases clipped from V and 2 bases from J, the junction kept 6 bases outside the gene matches. This CDR3 contains 16 residues. The germline V gene encodes CDR1 ENHRY and CDR2 SYGVKD. DNA for the CDR3: TGTGCCATCAGTGAATTTAGCGGGAGGGCCCCCTACGAGCAGTACTTC. It codes for CAISEFSGRAPYEQYF.

Many counts were recorded for this clonotype. This chain joins TRBV6-2 or TRBV6-3 and TRBJ2-7; TRBD1 agrees at 9 bases. V dropped 4 bases and J dropped 5; count of bases not matched to a gene: 9. The CDR3 contains 15 residues. Germline CDR1 MNHEY, CDR2 SVGEGT. DNA of the CDR3: TGTGCCAGCAGTTCCCCCGGGACAGGGAGCCACGAGCAGTACTTC. Translated: CASSSPGTGSHEQYF.

This clonotype has only a few counts. This chain uses TRBV19 with TRBJ1-1; 7 bases are shared with TRBD1. V shed 6 bases, J shed 1 base, and the junction held 17 bases outside the gene matches. Germline loops: CDR1 LNHDA, CDR2 SQIVND (reference sequence). The CDR3 is made up of 18 amino acids. CDR3 sequence reads: CASRSSGGGFSGNTEAFF. As DNA, the CDR3 is TGTGCCAGTAGGAGCTCGGGAGGGGGCTTTTCGGGGAACACTGAAGCTTTCTTT.

The chain combines TRBV15 with TRBJ2-5; 7 nucleotides line up with TRBD1. Germline assignment: CDR1 LNHNV and CDR2 YYDKDF (reference sequence). CDR3 size: 18 residues. The junction had 11 bases not matched to a gene; V was cut back by 0 bases and J by 1 base. The CDR3 region has the DNA TGTGCCACCAGCAGAGAATATGCAGGGGGTTCGGGCCAAGAGACCCAGTACTTC. It yields the protein CATSREYAGGSGQETQYF.

At least ten counts were recorded for this clonotype. The CDR3 reads CATSGPSPGQQETQYF. Written as DNA, the CDR3 is TGTGCCACCAGTGGGCCGTCCCCGGGACAACAAGAGACCCAGTACTTC. V usage is TRBV24-1 and J usage is TRBJ2-5; a possible D gene is TRBD1 (6 bases). Germline V gene sequence: CDR1 KGHDR, CDR2 SFDVKD. Trimming took 5 bases from V and 2 from J, leaving 17 bases between them. This CDR3 contains 16 residues.